This TCR beta chain was found in a study of T cell repertoires in cytomegalovirus infection. Overall study context: It can be stated that public TCR beta signatures indicated CMV infection as well as a matching HLA type.

On this clonotype: Its antigen remains unidentified.

A single record per CDR3 protein comes from TCRdb applying MiXCR to the reads. The sample lists roughly 700,000 distinct CDR3 sequences; roughly 33% were seen once. Findings of the study overall: HLA-C-restricted CMV clonotypes gave the most frequent clonotype in two of eight donors.

The receptor's source is a human donor in good health (CMV status not recorded). Some clones in this sample may be carry-over from other donors' samples. The sample was cultured PBMCs, taken from culture after CMV antigen stimulation.

The CDR3 reads CASTPHRDRSDGYTF. The CDR3 coding sequence is TGTGCCAGCACCCCCCATCGGGACCGCAGCGATGGCTACACCTTC. This chain links TRBV7-7 with TRBJ1-2; a weak D match, TRBD1 (5 bases). V lost 7 bases and J 6 bases, leaving 21 bases between the germline ends. This CDR3 is 15 amino acids long. CDR1 is SSHAT and CDR2 is FNYEAQ in the germline V gene (reference sequence).